This TCR beta chain was observed in a study of T-cell memory formation after mild COVID-19. Study-level background: TCR clusters were mostly donor specific.

CDR3 length: 14 residues. The ends were cut back, 7 bases at V and 0 bases at J, with 10 bases in the middle. Germline lookup yields CDR1 MDHEN and CDR2 SYDVKM. Constant-segment primers and 5'RACE yielded cDNA libraries for TCR alpha and TCR beta, each carrying sample barcodes and UMIs. TCRdb reprocessed the 5' RACE reads via MiXCR and lists one record per CDR3 protein. This sample yields 200,000 to 250,000 distinct CDR3 sequences, of which approximately 10% are seen a single time; roughly 3.5% belongs to the top ten. Points from the study as a whole: Researchers report contracting CD4+ clones mostly in CM and EM, with CD8+ clones in EMRA.

The table lists this clonotype with many counts. As yet, its antigen is unknown. Sequenced input: PBMCs or a T cell subset sorted from them (not recorded which). This receptor was obtained from a man aged 18 to 35 who had mild COVID-19 (a few samples of this study predate the infection). Cell type and time point are not known. V and J are TRBV28 and TRBJ1-3, with D uncertain. CDR3 protein: CASTRPHSGNTIYF. The CDR3 nucleotides are TGTGCCAGCACCAGACCTCACTCTGGAAACACCATATATTTT.